This T cell receptor (beta chain) was sequenced in a study of OX40 agonist ivuxolimab in advanced cancers. In the study overall: Clinicians treated patients with ivuxolimab, an agonistic anti-OX40 (CD134) antibody.

In the case of this clone: The antigen is not known.

General study results and limits: CD8+ T cells averaged more expanded clones than CD4+. The investigators did not determine what antigen specificity the expanded peripheral T cells had. Low normalized T-cell clonal expansion was also seen in some nonresponders.

Here immunoSEQ multiplex PCR was the method, and the copy in TCRdb shows in-frame clones only, minus some. Among under 50,000 clones listed, around 80% were seen once. Unmatched junction bases numbered 9, after V lost 5 bases and J lost 2 bases. The CDR3 contains 16 residues. Germline V gives CDR1 SGHNT, CDR2 YENEEA. Sequencing used CD4+ or CD8+ T cells sorted from blood, obtained in a trial of the OX40 agonist ivuxolimab. The clonotype was recovered from an adult with an advanced solid tumor such as melanoma, head and neck, liver or kidney cancer. V is TRBV11-3 and J is TRBJ2-1, with 7 bases that match TRBD2. The CDR3 region has the DNA TGTGCCAGCAGCCCCCCTCGCGGGGGTACCTACAATGAGCAGTTCTTC. This sequence encodes CASSPPRGGTYNEQFF.